The 16 T cell receptor beta chains presented below share a single source sample, sequenced in a study of cytomegalovirus exposure and HLA in healthy donors. The PCR had 60 Vbeta and 13 Jbeta primers. The method was immunoSEQ multiplex PCR; TCRdb's version includes in-frame clones alone and lacks a portion of them. The sample shows 95,000 to 150,000 clones, less than 20% of them seen only once. Source material: PBMCs. The receptor set was obtained from a woman younger than 30 in good health and CMV-seronegative.

This clone has more than one count but fewer than ten. This chain uses TRBV10-1 with TRBJ1-2, with a weak D call TRBD1 (6 bases). CDR3 size: 13 residues. CDR1 WNHNN and CDR2 SYGVQD come from the germline V gene (reference sequence). V gave up 3 bases and J gave up 8 bases, with 13 bases separating them. The CDR3 DNA reads TGCGCCAGCAGTGAAAACAGGGCCTCGGGCTACACCTTC. Its translation is CASSENRASGYTF.

This clone was observed once. The chain carries TRBV28 and TRBJ1-2, with a tentative D call TRBD1 (5 bases). Germline loops: CDR1 MDHEN, CDR2 SYDVKM. The V end was cut by 3 bases, the J end by 10 bases, with 9 bases between. The CDR3 length is 11 residues. The CDR3 bases are TGTGCCAGCAGTTTTTCCAGGGACTACACCTTC. Residues: CASSFSRDYTF.

The chain joins TRBV13 to TRBJ1-1; weak D call: TRBD1 (5 bases). Germline CDR1 and CDR2: PRHDT and FYEKMQ (reference sequence). Trimming stripped 0 bases from V and 5 bases from J, with 10 bases between. This CDR3 contains 14 residues. The CDR3, as DNA: TGTGCCAGCAGCTTAGGGGGGCTTGGAACTGAAGCTTTCTTT. This encodes CASSLGGLGTEAFF. Using reference TRBV13 and TRBJ1-1 for the parts outside the CDR3, the full variable domain is AAGVIQSPRHLIKEKRETATLKCYPIPRHDTVYWYQQGPGQDPQFLISFYEKMQSDKGSIPDRFSAQQFSDYHSELNMSSLELGDSALYFCASSLGGLGTEAFFGQGTRLTVV.

This rearrangement joins TRBV11-2 to TRBJ1-1; D is unresolved. The CDR3 totals 13 residues. Per the germline V gene, CDR1 is SGHAT and CDR2 is FQNNGV. Trimming removed 3 bases from V and 3 bases from J, with 8 bases in between. This chain's CDR3 is CASSLYLDTEAFF. The DNA for the CDR3 is TGTGCCAGCAGCTTGTATCTTGACACTGAAGCTTTCTTT.

This chain links TRBV18 with TRBJ1-1; D gene unclear. Germline CDR1 and CDR2: KGHSH and LQKENI. The CDR3 contains 12 residues. Trimming shortened V by 2 bases and J by 5 bases, and 6 bases separated the two germline ends. CDR3 region: CASSPGSTEAFF. The CDR3 region has the DNA TGTGCCAGCTCACCAGGGAGTACTGAAGCTTTCTTT.

The chain carries TRBV4-2 and TRBJ1-4; no firm D call. The V and J ends lost 2 bases and 12 bases respectively, with 10 bases between them. This CDR3 comprises 12 residues. Germline assignment: CDR1 LGHNA and CDR2 YNFKEQ. The CDR3 sequence is CASSQQDLELFF. In nucleotides, the CDR3 is TGTGCCAGCAGCCAACAGGATTTGGAACTGTTTTTT.

This clone was observed a handful of times. The chain combines TRBV6-6 with TRBJ2-3; unclear D gene. This CDR3 region has 12 residues. Germline CDR1 is MNHNY and CDR2 is SVGAGI (reference sequence). The V gene lost 2 bases and the J gene lost 6 bases, with 6 bases spanning the gap. CDR3: CASSYTTDTQYF. CDR3 coding DNA: TGTGCCAGCAGTTACACTACGGATACGCAGTATTTT.

This chain links TRBV13 with TRBJ2-1; 7 nucleotides match TRBD1. V gave up 5 bases and J gave up 7 bases; unmatched junction bases: 8. There are 14 residues in the CDR3. Germline V CDR1 and CDR2: PRHDT, FYEKMQ (reference sequence). The CDR3 reads CASSPPDRVNEQFF. The CDR3 DNA is TGTGCCAGCAGCCCCCCCGACAGGGTGAATGAGCAGTTCTTC.

The table lists this clone with a few counts. V and J are TRBV19 and TRBJ2-3, with a possible D match to TRBD2 (6 bases). Germline V gene data show CDR1 as LNHDA and CDR2 as SQIVND (reference sequence). The CDR3 loop spans 15 amino acids. V dropped 1 base and J dropped 1 base, with 9 bases sitting between them. The CDR3 sequence is CASSIAASGTDTQYF. In DNA, the CDR3 is TGTGCCAGTAGTATAGCGGCTAGCGGCACAGATACGCAGTATTTT.

The chain uses TRBV5-8 and TRBJ2-2, with 8 bases fitting TRBD2. Germline assignment: CDR1 SGHTS and CDR2 YDEGEE. The V gene end was trimmed by 0 bases and the J gene end by 6 bases; junction bases not matched to a gene: 1. The CDR3 contains 14 residues. Here the CDR3 DNA reads TGTGCCAGCAGCTTGGGGACTAGCCCCGGGGAGCTGTTTTTT. Translation: CASSLGTSPGELFF.

The chain has TRBV30 and TRBJ2-1, with 11 bases aligning to TRBD2. The CDR3 length is 14 residues. J lost 6 bases, V lost 5 bases, and 6 bases had no gene match. Germline CDR1 and CDR2: GTSNPN and SVGIG (reference sequence). As DNA, the CDR3 is TGTGCCTGGGTAATAGCGGGGGGGCCCAATGAGCAGTTCTTC. Amino acids: CAWVIAGGPNEQFF.

There are a few counts of this clone. This chain joins TRBV7-6 and TRBJ1-5; tentatively, D is TRBD1 (6 bases). In germline, CDR1 is SGHVS, CDR2 FNYEAQ. The CDR3 covers 16 residues. The V end lost 5 bases, the J end lost 1 base, and 15 bases lay between the germline ends. CDR3 region: CASSPRGAVSNQPQHF. The CDR3 coding sequence is TGTGCCAGCAGCCCTCGGGGGGCAGTAAGCAATCAGCCCCAGCATTTT.

The V gene is TRBV19, the J gene TRBJ1-1; 8 nucleotides match TRBD1. There are 14 residues in the CDR3. Germline assignment: CDR1 LNHDA and CDR2 SQIVND (reference sequence). With 5 bases clipped from V and 3 bases from J, the junction kept 5 bases outside the gene matches. In DNA, the CDR3 is TGTGCCAGTAGTCTGGGACAGGCGGACACTGAAGCTTTCTTT. This codes for CASSLGQADTEAFF.

The V gene is TRBV11-2, the J gene TRBJ1-3, with D hard to call. The CDR3 totals 15 residues. The V gene's germline CDR1 is SGHAT and CDR2 FQNNGV. V lost 5 bases, J lost 0 bases, and 11 bases lay in between. CDR3 amino acids: CASSPDTPSGNTIYF. The CDR3 nucleotides read TGTGCCAGCAGCCCAGACACGCCCTCTGGAAACACCATATATTTT.

This clone was counted between two and nine times. The V and J genes are TRBV19 and TRBJ2-7; the D gene is possibly TRBD1 (6 bases). This CDR3 is 14 amino acids long. Germline values: CDR1 LNHDA, CDR2 SQIVND (reference sequence). V was trimmed by 6 bases and J by 1 base, leaving 13 bases between them. CDR3 coding DNA: TGTGCCAGTAGGGAGACAGGCCAATCCTACGAGCAGTACTTC. Its protein product is CASRETGQSYEQYF.

The V call is TRBV29-1, the J call TRBJ2-7; TRBD2 matches 7 bases. This CDR3 spans 17 amino acids. The V gene end was trimmed by 1 base and the J gene end by 0 bases; junction bases not matched to a gene: 12. Germline CDR1 SQVTM, CDR2 ANQGSEA. The CDR3 DNA sequence: TGCAGCGTTGAAGTAGGTGGAGGCGGGGGACCCTCCTACGAGCAGTACTTC. This sequence encodes CSVEVGGGGGPSYEQYF.